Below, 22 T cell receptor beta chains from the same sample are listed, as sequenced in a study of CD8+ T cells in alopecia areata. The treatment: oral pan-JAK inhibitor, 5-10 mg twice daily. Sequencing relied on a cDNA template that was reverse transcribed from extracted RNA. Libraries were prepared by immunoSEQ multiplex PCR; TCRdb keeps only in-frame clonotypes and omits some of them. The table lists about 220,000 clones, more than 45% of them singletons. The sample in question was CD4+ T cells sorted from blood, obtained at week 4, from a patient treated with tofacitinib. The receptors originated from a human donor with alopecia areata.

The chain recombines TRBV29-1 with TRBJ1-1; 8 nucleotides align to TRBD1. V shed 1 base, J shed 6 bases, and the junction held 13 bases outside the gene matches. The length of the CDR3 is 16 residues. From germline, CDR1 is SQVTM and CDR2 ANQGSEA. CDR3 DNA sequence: TGCAGCGTTGAAGCGGTAAGCGGTCAGGGGGCGTCTGAAGCTTTCTTT. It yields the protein CSVEAVSGQGASEAFF.

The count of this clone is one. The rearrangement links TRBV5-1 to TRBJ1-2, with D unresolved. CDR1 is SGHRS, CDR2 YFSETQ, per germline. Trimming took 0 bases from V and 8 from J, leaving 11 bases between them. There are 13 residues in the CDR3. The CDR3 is CASSLDAVRGYTF. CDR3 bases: TGCGCCAGCAGCTTGGACGCGGTTCGGGGCTACACCTTC.

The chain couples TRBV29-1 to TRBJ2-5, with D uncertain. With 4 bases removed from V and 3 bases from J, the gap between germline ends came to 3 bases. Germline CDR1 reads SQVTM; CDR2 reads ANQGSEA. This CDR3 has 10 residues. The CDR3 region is CSVVKETQYF. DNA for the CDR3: TGCAGCGTTGTGAAAGAGACCCAGTACTTC. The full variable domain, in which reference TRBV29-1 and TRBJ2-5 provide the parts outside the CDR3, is SAVISQKPSRDICQRGTSLTIQCQVDSQVTMMFWYRQQPGQSLTLIATANQGSEATYESGFVIDKFPISRPNLTFSTLTVSNMSPEDSSIYLCSVVKETQYFGPGTRLLVL.

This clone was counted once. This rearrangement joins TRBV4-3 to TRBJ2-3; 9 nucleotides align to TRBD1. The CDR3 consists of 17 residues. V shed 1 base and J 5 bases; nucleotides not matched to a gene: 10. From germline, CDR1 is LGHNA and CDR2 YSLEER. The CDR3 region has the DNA TGCGCCAGCAGCCAAGCCCCACAGGGGGCGGTGGTAGATACGCAGTATTTT. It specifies CASSQAPQGAVVDTQYF.

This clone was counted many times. The CDR3 protein is CASSQDSNAGGNIQYF. The CDR3 DNA sequence: TGCGCCAGCAGCCAAGATAGTAACGCAGGTGGGAACATTCAGTACTTC. The rearrangement links TRBV4-1 to TRBJ2-4; D gene uncertain. V shed 0 bases and J shed 7 bases, with 16 bases lying between them. The CDR3 consists of 16 residues. Looked up from germline, CDR1 is MGHRA and CDR2 is YSYEKL.

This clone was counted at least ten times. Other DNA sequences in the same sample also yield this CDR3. The CDR3 loop reads CASSIRGNQPQHF. In DNA, the CDR3 is TGTGCCAGCAGCATAAGAGGCAATCAGCCCCAGCATTTT. This chain joins TRBV7-2 and TRBJ1-5; D ambiguous. V was cut by 5 bases and J by 2 bases, with 7 bases left in between. This CDR3 spans 13 amino acids. Germline CDR1 and CDR2: SGHTA and FQGNSA. Full variable domain (outside the CDR3, taken from reference TRBV7-2 and TRBJ1-5): GAGVSQSPSNKVTEKGKDVELRCDPISGHTALYWYRQSLGQGLEFLIYFQGNSAPDKSGLPSDRFSAERTGGSVSTLTIQRTQQEDSAVYLCASSIRGNQPQHFGDGTRLSIL.

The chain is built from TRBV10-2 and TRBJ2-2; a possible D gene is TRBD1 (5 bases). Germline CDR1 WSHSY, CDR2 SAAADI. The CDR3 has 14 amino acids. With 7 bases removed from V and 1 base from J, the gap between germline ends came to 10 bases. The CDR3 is CASMRQQNTGELFF. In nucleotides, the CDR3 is TGCGCCAGCATGCGACAGCAGAACACCGGGGAGCTGTTTTTT.

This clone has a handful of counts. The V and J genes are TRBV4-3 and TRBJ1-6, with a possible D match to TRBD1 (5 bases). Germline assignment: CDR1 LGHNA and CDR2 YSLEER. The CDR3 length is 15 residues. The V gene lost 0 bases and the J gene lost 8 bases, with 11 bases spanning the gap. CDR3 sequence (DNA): TGCGCCAGCAGCCAAGACTGGGGCAGGGATTCACCCCTCCACTTT. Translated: CASSQDWGRDSPLHF.

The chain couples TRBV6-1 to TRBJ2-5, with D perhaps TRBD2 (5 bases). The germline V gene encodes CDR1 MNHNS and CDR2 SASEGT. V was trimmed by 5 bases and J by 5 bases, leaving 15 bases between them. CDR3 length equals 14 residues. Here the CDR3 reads CASSSPDGVETQYF. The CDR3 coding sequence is TGTGCCAGCAGTTCACCAGACGGGGTTGAGACCCAGTACTTC.

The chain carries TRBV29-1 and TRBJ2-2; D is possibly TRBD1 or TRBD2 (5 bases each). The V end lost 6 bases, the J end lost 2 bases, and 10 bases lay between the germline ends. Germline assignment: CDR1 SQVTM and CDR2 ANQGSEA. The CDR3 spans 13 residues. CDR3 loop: CSVLRGNTGELFF. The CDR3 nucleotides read TGCAGCGTCCTTCGGGGCAACACCGGGGAGCTGTTTTTT.

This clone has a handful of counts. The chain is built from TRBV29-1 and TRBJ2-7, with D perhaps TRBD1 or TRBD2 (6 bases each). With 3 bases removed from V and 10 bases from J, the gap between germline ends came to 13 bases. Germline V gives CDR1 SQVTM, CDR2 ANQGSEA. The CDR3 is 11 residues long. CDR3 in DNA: TGCAGCGTTGATAAGGGGGGCCATCAGTACTTC. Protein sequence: CSVDKGGHQYF.

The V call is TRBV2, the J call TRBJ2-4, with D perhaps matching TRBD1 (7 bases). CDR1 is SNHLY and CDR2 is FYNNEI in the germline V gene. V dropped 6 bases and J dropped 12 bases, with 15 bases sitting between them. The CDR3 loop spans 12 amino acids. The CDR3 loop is CASRTAGQTQYF. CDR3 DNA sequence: TGTGCCAGCAGAACGGCGGGACAGACTCAGTACTTC.

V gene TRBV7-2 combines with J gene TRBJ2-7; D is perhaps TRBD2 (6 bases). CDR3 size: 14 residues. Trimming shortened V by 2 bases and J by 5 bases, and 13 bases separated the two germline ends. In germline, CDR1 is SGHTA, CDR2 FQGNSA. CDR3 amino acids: CASSLSAGFNEQYF. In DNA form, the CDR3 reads TGTGCCAGCAGCTTAAGCGCGGGGTTCAACGAGCAGTACTTC. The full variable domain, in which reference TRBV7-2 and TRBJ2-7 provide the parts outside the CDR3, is GAGVSQSPSNKVTEKGKDVELRCDPISGHTALYWYRQSLGQGLEFLIYFQGNSAPDKSGLPSDRFSAERTGGSVSTLTIQRTQQEDSAVYLCASSLSAGFNEQYFGPGTRLTVT.

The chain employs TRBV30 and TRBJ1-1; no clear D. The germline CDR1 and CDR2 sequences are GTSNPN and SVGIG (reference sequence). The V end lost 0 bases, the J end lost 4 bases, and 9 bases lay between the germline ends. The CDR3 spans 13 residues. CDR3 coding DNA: TGTGCCTGGAGTGTTACCCAGATCACTGAAGCTTTCTTT. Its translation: CAWSVTQITEAFF.

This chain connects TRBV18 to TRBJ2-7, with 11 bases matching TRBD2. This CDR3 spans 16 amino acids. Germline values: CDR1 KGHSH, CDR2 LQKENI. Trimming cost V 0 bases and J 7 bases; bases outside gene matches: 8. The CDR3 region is CASSPPLAGGSREQYF. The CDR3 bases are TGTGCCAGCTCACCACCCCTAGCGGGGGGCTCCCGGGAGCAGTACTTC.

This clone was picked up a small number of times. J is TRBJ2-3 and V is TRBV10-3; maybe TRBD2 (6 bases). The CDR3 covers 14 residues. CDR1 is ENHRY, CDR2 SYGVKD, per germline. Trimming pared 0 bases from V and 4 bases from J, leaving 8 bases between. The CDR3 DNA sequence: TGTGCCATCAGTGAGTCAGTAGCGGCAGATACGCAGTATTTT. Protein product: CAISESVAADTQYF.

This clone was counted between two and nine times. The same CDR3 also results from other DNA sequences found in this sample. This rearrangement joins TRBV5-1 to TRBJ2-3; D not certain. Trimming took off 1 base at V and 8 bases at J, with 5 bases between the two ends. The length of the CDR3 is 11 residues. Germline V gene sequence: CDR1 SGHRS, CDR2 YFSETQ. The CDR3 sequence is CASSLYGTQYF. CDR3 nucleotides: TGCGCCAGCAGCTTGTACGGTACGCAGTATTTT.

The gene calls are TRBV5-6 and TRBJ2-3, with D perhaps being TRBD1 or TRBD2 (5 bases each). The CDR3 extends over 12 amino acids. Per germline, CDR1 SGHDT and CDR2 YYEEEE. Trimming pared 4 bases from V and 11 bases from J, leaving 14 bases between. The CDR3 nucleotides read TGTGCCAGCAGCGACGGGTTGGGGGAGCAGTATTTT. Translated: CASSDGLGEQYF.

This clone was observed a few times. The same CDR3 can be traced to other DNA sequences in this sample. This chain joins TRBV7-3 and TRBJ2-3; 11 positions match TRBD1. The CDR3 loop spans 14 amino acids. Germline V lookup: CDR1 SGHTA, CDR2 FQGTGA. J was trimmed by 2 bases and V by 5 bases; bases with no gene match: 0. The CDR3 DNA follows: TGTGCCAGCAGCGGACAGGGGGCCACAGATACGCAGTATTTT. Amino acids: CASSGQGATDTQYF.

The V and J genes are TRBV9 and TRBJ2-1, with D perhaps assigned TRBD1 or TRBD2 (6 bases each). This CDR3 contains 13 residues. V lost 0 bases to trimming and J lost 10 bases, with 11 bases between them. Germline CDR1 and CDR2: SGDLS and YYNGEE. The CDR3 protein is CASSVGRGDEQFF. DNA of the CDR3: TGTGCCAGCAGCGTAGGGAGGGGGGACGAGCAGTTCTTC.

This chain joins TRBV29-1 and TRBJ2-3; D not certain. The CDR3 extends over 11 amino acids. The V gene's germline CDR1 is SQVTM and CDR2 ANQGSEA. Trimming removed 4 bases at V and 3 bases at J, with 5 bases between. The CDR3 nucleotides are TGCAGCGTTGGTGCAACAGATACGCAGTATTTT. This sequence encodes CSVGATDTQYF.

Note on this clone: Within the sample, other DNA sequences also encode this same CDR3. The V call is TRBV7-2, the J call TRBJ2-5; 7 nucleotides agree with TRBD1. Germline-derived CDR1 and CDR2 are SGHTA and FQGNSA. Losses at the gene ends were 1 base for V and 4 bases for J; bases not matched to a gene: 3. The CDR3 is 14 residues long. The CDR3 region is CASSLDRGRETQYF. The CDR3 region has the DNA TGTGCCAGCAGCTTAGACAGGGGAAGAGAGACCCAGTACTTC.